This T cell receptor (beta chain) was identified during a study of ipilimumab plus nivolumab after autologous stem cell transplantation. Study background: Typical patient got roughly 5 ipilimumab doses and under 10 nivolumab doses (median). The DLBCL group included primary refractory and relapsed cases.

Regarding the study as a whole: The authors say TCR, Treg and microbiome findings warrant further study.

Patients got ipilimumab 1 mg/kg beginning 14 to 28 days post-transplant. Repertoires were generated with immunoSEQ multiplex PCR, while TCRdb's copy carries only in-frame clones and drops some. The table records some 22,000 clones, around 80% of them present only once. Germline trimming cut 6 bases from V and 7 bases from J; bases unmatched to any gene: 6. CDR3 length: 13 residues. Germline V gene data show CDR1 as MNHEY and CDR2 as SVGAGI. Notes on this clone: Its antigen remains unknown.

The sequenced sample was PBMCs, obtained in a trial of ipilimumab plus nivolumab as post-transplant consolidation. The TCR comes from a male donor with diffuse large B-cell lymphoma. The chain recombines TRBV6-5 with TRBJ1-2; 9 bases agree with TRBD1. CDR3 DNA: TGTGCCAGCAGACGGACAGGGGCGGTTGGCTACACCTTC. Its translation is CASRRTGAVGYTF.